The sequence of this TCR beta chain was determined in a study of cytomegalovirus exposure and HLA in healthy donors. The donors were part of the 120-subject validation cohort, which stood apart from the roughly 670-subject first cohort. Germline V gives CDR1 MDHEN, CDR2 SYDVKM. This CDR3 is built from 13 residues. V gave up 5 bases and J gave up 3 bases, with 10 bases separating them. A note on this clone: Its antigen is unknown.

Measured with immunoSEQ multiplex PCR; TCRdb has only the in-frame clones, and not every one. The data contain 200,000 to 250,000 clones, roughly 87% of them seen just once; the ten biggest clones take up roughly 2%. Points from the study as a whole: Three of the chains that were CMV-associated were confirmed in vitro to be specific for CMV antigens. It was approximately 170 TCR beta chains that were listed as cytomegalovirus-associated. The study found most TCR sequences rare, yet found some public TCRs in many donors.

The clonotype originates from a woman aged 18-30 years in good health and CMV-seropositive. This chain uses TRBV28 with TRBJ1-2; TRBD1 might be the D (6 bases). The specimen sequenced was PBMCs. Here the CDR3 DNA reads TGTGCCAGCAGTGGGGGCGCAGACTATGGCTACACCTTC. Translated, it gives CASSGGADYGYTF.